This TCR beta chain was sequenced during a study of identical twins. This CDR3 is 18 amino acids long. V was shortened by 0 bases and J by 0 bases, with 18 bases between the two germline ends. Germline CDR1 is LGHNT and CDR2 is FRNRAP. In TCRdb, the 5' RACE reads were re-called with MiXCR into one record per CDR3 protein. The sample holds approximately 220,000 distinct CDR3 sequences, 7.5% seen once. On this clonotype: Its antigen is not identified.

General study points: In cord blood, abundant beta clonotypes had fewer insertions; memory showed no trend.

This same sample was also part of a study on yellow fever vaccine responses in identical twins. From that second work: On the reported evidence, twins' vaccine T cell responses seemed partly convergent and partly personalized.

Sequencing used CD8+ T cells sorted from blood. The gene calls are TRBV12-5 and TRBJ2-7; D is uncertain. The clonotype comes from a woman under 30 in good health. This chain's CDR3 is CASGLVRSTPQSSYEQYF. Written as DNA, the CDR3 is TGTGCTAGTGGTTTGGTACGGAGCACTCCTCAAAGCTCCTACGAGCAGTACTTC.